The clone carrying this T cell receptor (beta chain) was counted a few times. The target antigen is unknown. TCRdb called the 5' RACE reads again in MiXCR, with one record for every CDR3 protein. The table lists a few hundred thousand distinct CDR3 sequences, roughly 27% of them singletons. This sample stems from a study of identical twins' blood T cells. General study results and limits: Twin similarity might stem from environmental factors, not only genetics. Shared CDR3 clonotype counts tracked mainly the product of cloneset sizes. Out-of-frame TCRbeta clonotypes reportedly had markedly more similar V usage in twins than unrelated donors.

The CDR3 is 13 residues long. Germline values: CDR1 DFQATT, CDR2 SNEGSKA (reference sequence). Trimming removed 6 bases at V and 5 bases at J, with 16 bases between. This clonotype was sampled from a woman aged 18-49 years in good health. Sequenced material: PBMCs. The rearrangement links TRBV20-1 to TRBJ2-5; D is undetermined. The CDR3: CSATKPGPETQYF. CDR3 DNA sequence: TGCAGTGCAACAAAACCGGGCCCCGAGACCCAGTACTTC.